Listed here is a single T cell receptor beta chain. The data derive from a study of cytotoxic CD8 clonotypes in ibrutinib-treated CLL. With 0 bases removed from V and 2 bases from J, the gap between germline ends came to 12 bases. The germline V gene encodes CDR1 SGHRS and CDR2 YFSETQ. The CDR3 contains 15 residues. Libraries were prepared by immunoSEQ multiplex PCR; TCRdb keeps only in-frame clonotypes and omits some of them. The sample holds roughly 170,000 clones, 84% seen once. The chain links TRBV5-1 to TRBJ2-7, with TRBD1 as a possible D gene (5 bases). The TCR originated in a human donor with chronic lymphocytic leukemia. The sample here was PBMCs, taken after 24 months of ibrutinib treatment. DNA for the CDR3: TGCGCCAGCAGCTTGGCCCCGACAGACACCTACGAGCAGTACTTC. This translates into CASSLAPTDTYEQYF.